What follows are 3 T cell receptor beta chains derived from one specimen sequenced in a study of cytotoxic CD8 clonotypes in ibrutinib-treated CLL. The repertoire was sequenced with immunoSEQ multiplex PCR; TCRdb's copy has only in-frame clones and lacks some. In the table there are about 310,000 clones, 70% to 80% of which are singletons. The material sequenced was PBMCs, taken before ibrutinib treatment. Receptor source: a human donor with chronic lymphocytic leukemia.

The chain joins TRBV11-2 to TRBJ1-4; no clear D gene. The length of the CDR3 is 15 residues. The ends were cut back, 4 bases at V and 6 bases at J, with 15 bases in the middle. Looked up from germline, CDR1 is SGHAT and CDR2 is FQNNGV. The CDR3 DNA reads TGTGCCAGCAGCTACGACCCTAGCGGAGATGAAAAACTGTTTTTT. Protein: CASSYDPSGDEKLFF.

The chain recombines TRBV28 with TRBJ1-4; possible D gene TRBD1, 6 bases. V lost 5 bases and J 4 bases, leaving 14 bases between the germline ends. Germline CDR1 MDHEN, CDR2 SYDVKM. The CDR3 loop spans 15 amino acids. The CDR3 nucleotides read TGTGCCAGCAGTACAGGGACCGCATATAATGAAAAACTGTTTTTT. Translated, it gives CASSTGTAYNEKLFF.

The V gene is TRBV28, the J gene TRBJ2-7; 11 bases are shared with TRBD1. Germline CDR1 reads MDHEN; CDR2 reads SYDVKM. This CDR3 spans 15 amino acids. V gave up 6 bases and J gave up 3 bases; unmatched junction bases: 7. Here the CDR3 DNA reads TGTGCCAGCAGCCCCTGGGACAGGGGGGGCTACGAGCAGTACTTC. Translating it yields CASSPWDRGGYEQYF.